This T cell receptor beta chain was recorded in a study of blood T cells in healthy people across ages. This clonotype was counted a few times. A sample-barcoded 5' primer and a J-beta primer mix were used in a second PCR of about 7 to 12 cycles. MiXCR, run by TCRdb on the 5' RACE reads, gives a single entry per CDR3 protein. The sample includes roughly 800,000 distinct CDR3 sequences, 20% to 25% of them seen just once. With 0 bases removed from V and 1 base from J, the gap between germline ends came to 7 bases. The CDR3 consists of 14 residues. Germline CDR1 is SGDLS and CDR2 is YYNGEE. These same records also appear under a second study, on T cells of mothers and their children.

The chain is built from TRBV9 and TRBJ1-1; D call uncertain. This receptor was obtained from a boy between 5 and 17 years old in good health. The sample comprised blood. The CDR3 protein is CASSVGTANTEAFF. CDR3 nucleotide sequence: TGTGCCAGCAGCGTAGGAACAGCGAACACTGAAGCTTTCTTT. The full variable domain, in which reference TRBV9 and TRBJ1-1 provide the parts outside the CDR3, is DSGVTQTPKHLITATGQRVTLRCSPRSGDLSVYWYQQSLDQGLQFLIQYYNGEERAKGNILERFSAQQFPDLHSELNLSSLELGDSALYFCASSVGTANTEAFFGQGTRLTVV.